The TCR beta chain described here comes from a study of T cell repertoires in cytomegalovirus infection. Study details: Signatures in public TCR beta sequences pointed to both CMV infection and matching HLA type.

Findings of the study overall: Cumulative frequency (of public TCR beta family members) identified carriers of CMV plus the relevant HLA. Predominance within the ex vivo response was attributable to HLA-C-restricted CMV-specific TCR beta clonotypes.

This clonotype turned up a few times. The antigen is not known. The ends lost 8 bases at V and 2 bases at J; junction bases unmatched: 13. CDR1 is SGHAT and CDR2 is FQNNGV in the germline V gene. This CDR3 is 16 amino acids long. TCRdb fed the reads into MiXCR, producing one record per CDR3 protein. The table lists 250,000 to 350,000 distinct CDR3 sequences, roughly a quarter of them singletons, with approximately 15% in the top ten. V is TRBV11-2 and J is TRBJ2-3, with TRBD1 matching 7 bases. This TCR came from a human donor in good health (CMV status not recorded). Some clones in this sample may be carry-over from other donors' samples. The sample taken for sequencing was PBMCs. The CDR3 spells CASGKTGRWDTDTQYF. The CDR3 bases are TGTGCCAGCGGGAAGACAGGGCGCTGGGACACAGATACGCAGTATTTT.